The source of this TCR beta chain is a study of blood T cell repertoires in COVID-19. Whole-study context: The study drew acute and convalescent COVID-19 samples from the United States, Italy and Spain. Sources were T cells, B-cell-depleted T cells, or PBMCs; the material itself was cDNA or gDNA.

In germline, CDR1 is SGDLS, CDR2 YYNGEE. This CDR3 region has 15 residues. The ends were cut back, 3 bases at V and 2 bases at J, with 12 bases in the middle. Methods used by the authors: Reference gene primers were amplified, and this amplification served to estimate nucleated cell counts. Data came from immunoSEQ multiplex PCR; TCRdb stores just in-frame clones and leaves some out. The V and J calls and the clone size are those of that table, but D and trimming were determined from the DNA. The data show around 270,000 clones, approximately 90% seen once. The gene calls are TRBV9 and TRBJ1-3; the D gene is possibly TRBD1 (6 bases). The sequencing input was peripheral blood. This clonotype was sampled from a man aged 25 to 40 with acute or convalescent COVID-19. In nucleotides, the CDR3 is TGTGCCAGCAGCGGGGGCCAGGGGCCTGGAAACACCATATATTTT. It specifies CASSGGQGPGNTIYF.